The 19 T cell receptor beta chains below all came from one sample that was sequenced in a study of T cell responses to AZD1222 COVID-19 vaccine. The method was immunoSEQ multiplex PCR; TCRdb's version includes in-frame clones alone and lacks a portion of them. This table holds approximately 150,000 clones, approximately 93% found once. The sample was peripheral blood, taken 28 days after the second AZD1222 dose. These receptors came from an adult who received the AZD1222 COVID-19 vaccine.

The chain links TRBV6-2 or TRBV6-3 to TRBJ2-1, with TRBD2 identical over 13 bases. The CDR3 has 18 residues. The ends lost 4 bases at V and 1 base at J; junction bases unmatched: 7. Germline V gene data show CDR1 as MNHEY and CDR2 as SVGEGT. Written as DNA, the CDR3 is TGTGCCAGCAGTTCATGGACTAGCGGGAGCAGTTCCTACAATGAGCAGTTCTTC. Translating it yields CASSSWTSGSSSYNEQFF.

The rearrangement links TRBV10-2 to TRBJ2-1; possibly TRBD2 for D (6 bases). The V end lost 6 bases, the J end lost 0 bases, and 27 bases lay between the germline ends. CDR1 is WSHSY, CDR2 SAAADI, per germline. This CDR3 region has 20 residues. DNA for the CDR3: TGCGCCAGCAGCGACCGACTAGGGCCTATAATAACTAACTCCTACAATGAGCAGTTCTTC. The encoded protein is CASSDRLGPIITNSYNEQFF.

The rearrangement uses TRBV7-9 and TRBJ1-2; D not certain. The germline gives CDR1 SEHNR, CDR2 FQNEAQ (reference sequence). Trimming removed 3 bases from V and 2 bases from J, with 10 bases in between. The CDR3 runs to 14 residues. The CDR3 DNA reads as TGTGCCAGCAGCTTTGAGGCAGCGAACTATGGCTACACCTTC. Translating gives CASSFEAANYGYTF. Full variable domain (rest looked up from reference TRBV7-9 and TRBJ1-2): DTGVSQNPRHKITKRGQNVTFRCDPISEHNRLYWYRQTLGQGPEFLTYFQNEAQLEKSRLLSDRFSAERPKGSFSTLEIQRTEQGDSAMYLCASSFEAANYGYTFGSGTRLTVV.

This clone was observed a single time. This sequence joins TRBV4-3 and TRBJ2-1; perhaps TRBD2 as D (6 bases). Germline lookup yields CDR1 LGHNA and CDR2 YSLEER. There are 15 residues in the CDR3. The V gene lost 5 bases and the J gene lost 4 bases, with 15 bases spanning the gap. The CDR3 DNA is TGCGCCAGCAGCATTGGGGACTCACCGTACAATGAGCAGTTCTTC. Translated, it gives CASSIGDSPYNEQFF.

V and J are TRBV24-1 and TRBJ1-2; the D gene is possibly TRBD1 (5 bases). V lost 8 bases to trimming and J lost 4 bases, with 16 bases between them. Germline loops: CDR1 KGHDR, CDR2 SFDVKD. This CDR3 region has 14 residues. Written as DNA, the CDR3 is TGTGCCACCAACCCTGGGGGGGACGCCTATGGCTACACCTTC. Its protein product is CATNPGGDAYGYTF.

The chain combines TRBV10-1 with TRBJ2-5; D gene ambiguous. V dropped 0 bases and J dropped 1 base, with 21 bases sitting between them. The length of the CDR3 is 19 residues. Germline CDR1 reads WNHNN; CDR2 reads SYGVQD (reference sequence). CDR3 amino acids: CASSESTQTHKWTQETQYF. For the CDR3, the DNA is TGCGCCAGCAGTGAGTCGACTCAGACTCACAAATGGACCCAAGAGACCCAGTACTTC.

The rearrangement uses TRBV9 and TRBJ2-7; a weak D match, TRBD2 (5 bases). The CDR3 is 14 residues long. Looked up from germline, CDR1 is SGDLS and CDR2 is YYNGEE. V was trimmed by 3 bases and J by 5 bases, leaving 15 bases between them. The CDR3 DNA is TGTGCCAGCAGCGGGGTAGGATCGGAGGACGAGCAGTACTTC. It specifies CASSGVGSEDEQYF.

This chain connects TRBV4-3 to TRBJ1-2, with D uncertain. V lost 2 bases to trimming and J lost 0 bases, with 10 bases between them. Germline loops: CDR1 LGHNA, CDR2 YSLEER. The CDR3 runs to 15 residues. The CDR3 DNA is TGCGCCAGCAGCCAATACGGCGGAACTAACTATGGCTACACCTTC. Amino acids: CASSQYGGTNYGYTF.

This clone came up once. This rearrangement joins TRBV20-1 to TRBJ1-5; D gene ambiguous. Trimming took 3 bases from V and 6 from J, leaving 15 bases between them. Germline V gene sequence: CDR1 DFQATT, CDR2 SNEGSKA (reference sequence). The CDR3 loop spans 14 amino acids. The CDR3 nucleotides read TGCAGTGCTAGTTCGGGAAGGCCTGGTCAGCCCCAGCATTTT. It is translated as CSASSGRPGQPQHF.

The rearrangement uses TRBV7-2 and TRBJ1-6, with 9 bases lining up with TRBD1. Trimming at V came to 8 bases and at J to 10 bases, leaving 12 bases not matched to a gene. The CDR3 length is 15 residues. Germline CDR1 SGHTA, CDR2 FQGNSA. The CDR3 protein is CASATSGTGNSPLHF. The CDR3 DNA is TGTGCCAGCGCAACCTCCGGGACAGGGAACTCACCCCTCCACTTT.

The chain is built from TRBV2 and TRBJ2-2; a weak D match, TRBD2 (6 bases). Trimming cost V 5 bases and J 8 bases, with 24 bases left between them. The germline V gene encodes CDR1 SNHLY and CDR2 FYNNEI. The CDR3 is made up of 17 amino acids. This chain's CDR3 is CASSFVQRVETTGELFF. In nucleotides, the CDR3 is TGTGCCAGCAGTTTCGTCCAGCGGGTAGAAACAACGGGGGAGCTGTTTTTT.

This chain joins TRBV19 and TRBJ2-3; no clear D. The length of the CDR3 is 12 residues. Germline V lookup: CDR1 LNHDA, CDR2 SQIVND (reference sequence). The CDR3 DNA follows: TGTGCTGCCAGGTTACCCACAGATACGCAGTATTTT. Translated: CAARLPTDTQYF.

This rearrangement joins TRBV19 to TRBJ1-2, with 9 positions matching TRBD1. The CDR3 contains 12 residues. From germline, CDR1 is LNHDA and CDR2 SQIVND (reference sequence). V gave up 7 bases and J gave up 11 bases; unmatched junction bases: 8. The CDR3 reads CASNPTGQGYTF. The CDR3 region has the DNA TGTGCCAGTAACCCCACGGGACAGGGTTACACCTTC.

This rearrangement joins TRBV28 to TRBJ1-1; possibly TRBD1 for D (6 bases). The V and J ends lost 0 bases and 5 bases respectively, with 13 bases between them. CDR3 size: 15 residues. The germline V gene encodes CDR1 MDHEN and CDR2 SYDVKM. The CDR3 is CASSLWGRGGTEAFF. For the CDR3, the DNA is TGTGCCAGCAGTTTATGGGGCAGGGGAGGGACTGAAGCTTTCTTT.

The rearrangement links TRBV27 to TRBJ2-3; 7 nucleotides line up with TRBD1. V gave up 2 bases and J gave up 5 bases; unmatched junction bases: 1. The CDR3 consists of 13 residues. Germline V gene lookup returns CDR1 MNHEY and CDR2 SMNVEV (reference sequence). This CDR3 reads CASSLRQGDTQYF. The CDR3 DNA is TGTGCCAGCAGTTTAAGACAGGGAGATACGCAGTATTTT.

The chain joins TRBV15 to TRBJ1-1; TRBD1 matches at 7 bases. The CDR3 extends over 14 amino acids. Germline V gene lookup returns CDR1 LNHNV and CDR2 YYDKDF (reference sequence). The V and J ends lost 3 bases and 3 bases, in that order; junction bases with no gene match: 4. CDR3 sequence reads: CATSRHRGDTEAFF. The CDR3 bases are TGTGCCACCAGCAGGCACAGGGGAGACACTGAAGCTTTCTTT.

This chain links TRBV2 with TRBJ2-1, with 7 bases fitting TRBD2. The CDR3 loop spans 16 amino acids. Germline CDR1 is SNHLY and CDR2 is FYNNEI. V lost 5 bases and J lost 5; bases outside the gene matches: 12. The CDR3 sequence is CASSLRPAGPNNEQFF. The CDR3 DNA reads as TGTGCCAGCAGTTTGAGGCCAGCGGGGCCCAACAATGAGCAGTTCTTC.

This rearrangement joins TRBV6-5 to TRBJ1-2, with no clear D. V lost 6 bases and J 7 bases, leaving 15 bases between the germline ends. The V gene's germline CDR1 is MNHEY and CDR2 SVGAGI. The CDR3 is 13 amino acids. The CDR3 is CASRVTTPLGYTF. In DNA form, the CDR3 reads TGTGCCAGCAGGGTGACTACTCCTCTTGGCTACACCTTC.

The genes are TRBV7-8 and TRBJ2-3, with TRBD1 matching 8 bases. Germline V CDR1 and CDR2: SGHVS, FQNEAQ. With V trimmed by 5 bases and J by 0 bases, 4 bases remained unmatched. The CDR3 is 15 residues long. As DNA, the CDR3 is TGTGCCAGCAGCGTGGACAGGGTGAGCACAGATACGCAGTATTTT. Encoded protein: CASSVDRVSTDTQYF.